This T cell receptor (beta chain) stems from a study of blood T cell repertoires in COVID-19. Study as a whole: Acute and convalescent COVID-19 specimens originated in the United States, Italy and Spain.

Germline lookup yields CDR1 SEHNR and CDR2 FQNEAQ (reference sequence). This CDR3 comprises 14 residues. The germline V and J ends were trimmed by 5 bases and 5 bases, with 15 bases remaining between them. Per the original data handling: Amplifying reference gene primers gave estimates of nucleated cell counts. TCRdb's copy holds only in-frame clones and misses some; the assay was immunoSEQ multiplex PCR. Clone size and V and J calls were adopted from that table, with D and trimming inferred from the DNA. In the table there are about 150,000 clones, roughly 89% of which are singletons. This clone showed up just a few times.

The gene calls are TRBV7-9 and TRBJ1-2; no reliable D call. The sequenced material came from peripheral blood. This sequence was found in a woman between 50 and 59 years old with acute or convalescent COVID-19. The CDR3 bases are TGTGCCAGCAGCCCCGCCGCCATGGCTTATGGCTACACCTTC. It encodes CASSPAAMAYGYTF.